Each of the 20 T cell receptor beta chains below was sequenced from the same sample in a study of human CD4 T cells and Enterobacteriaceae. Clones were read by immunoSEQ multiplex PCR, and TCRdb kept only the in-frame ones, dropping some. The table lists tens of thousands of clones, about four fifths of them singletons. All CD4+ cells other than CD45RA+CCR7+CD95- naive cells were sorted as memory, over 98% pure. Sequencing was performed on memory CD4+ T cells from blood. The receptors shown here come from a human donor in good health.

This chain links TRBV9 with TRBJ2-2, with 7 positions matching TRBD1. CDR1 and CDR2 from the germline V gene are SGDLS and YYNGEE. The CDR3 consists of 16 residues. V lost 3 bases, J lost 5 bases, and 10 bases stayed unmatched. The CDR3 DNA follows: TGTGCCAGCAGCGCCCCACAGGGGTCAGGGACCGGGGAGCTGTTTTTT. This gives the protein CASSAPQGSGTGELFF.

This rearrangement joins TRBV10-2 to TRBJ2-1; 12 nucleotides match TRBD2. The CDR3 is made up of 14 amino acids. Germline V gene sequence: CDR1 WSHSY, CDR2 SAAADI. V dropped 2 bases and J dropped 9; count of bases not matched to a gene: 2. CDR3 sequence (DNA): TGCGCCAGCAGTGAGGCTAGCGGGAGGGGTGAGCAGTTCTTC. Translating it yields CASSEASGRGEQFF.

For the CDR3, the DNA is TGTGCCAGCAGTCCCGAGGAGCGGACACCCCTCCACTTT. Protein sequence: CASSPEERTPLHF. J is TRBJ1-6 and V is TRBV7-9; D is ambiguous. The CDR3 is 13 amino acids. V lost 6 bases, J lost 11 bases, and 14 bases lay in between. CDR1 and CDR2 (germline): SEHNR, FQNEAQ (reference sequence).

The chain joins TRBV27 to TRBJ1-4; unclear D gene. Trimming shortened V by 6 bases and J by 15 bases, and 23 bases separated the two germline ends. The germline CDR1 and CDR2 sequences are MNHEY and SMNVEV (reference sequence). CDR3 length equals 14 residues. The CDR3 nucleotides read TGTGCCAGCAGACCCACGGAGGGCCTAGGGAAAGTGTTTTTT. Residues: CASRPTEGLGKVFF.

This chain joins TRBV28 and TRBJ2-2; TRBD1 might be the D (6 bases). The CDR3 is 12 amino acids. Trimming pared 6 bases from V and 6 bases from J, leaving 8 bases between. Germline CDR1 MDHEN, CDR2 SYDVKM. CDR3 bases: TGTGCCAGCAGCAAGGGGGCCGGGGAGCTGTTTTTT. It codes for CASSKGAGELFF.

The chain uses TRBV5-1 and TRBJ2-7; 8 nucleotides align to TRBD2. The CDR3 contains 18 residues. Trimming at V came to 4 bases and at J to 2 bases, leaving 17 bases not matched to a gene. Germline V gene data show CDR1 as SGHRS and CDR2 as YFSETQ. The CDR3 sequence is CASSPSGSGKTGTYEQYF. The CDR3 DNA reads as TGCGCCAGCAGCCCCAGCGGGAGCGGGAAAACTGGGACCTACGAGCAGTACTTC.

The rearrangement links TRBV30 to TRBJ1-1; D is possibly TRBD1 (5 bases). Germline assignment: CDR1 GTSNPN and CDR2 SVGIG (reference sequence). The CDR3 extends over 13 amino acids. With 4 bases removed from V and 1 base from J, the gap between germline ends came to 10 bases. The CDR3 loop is CAWMWGTNTEAFF. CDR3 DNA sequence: TGTGCCTGGATGTGGGGGACGAACACTGAAGCTTTCTTT.

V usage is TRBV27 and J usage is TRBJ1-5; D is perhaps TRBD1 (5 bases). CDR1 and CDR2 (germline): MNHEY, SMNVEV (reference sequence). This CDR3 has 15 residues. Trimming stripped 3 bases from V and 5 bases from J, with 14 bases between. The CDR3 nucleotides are TGTGCCAGCAGTTTTGGGACGGCGAGGGATCAGCCCCAGCATTTT. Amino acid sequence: CASSFGTARDQPQHF.

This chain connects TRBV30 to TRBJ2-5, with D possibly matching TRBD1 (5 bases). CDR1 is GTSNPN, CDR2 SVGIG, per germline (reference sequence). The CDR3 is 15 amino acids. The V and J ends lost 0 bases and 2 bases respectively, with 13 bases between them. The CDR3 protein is CAWSVGVGQQETQYF. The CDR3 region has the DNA TGTGCCTGGAGTGTAGGTGTAGGACAACAAGAGACCCAGTACTTC.

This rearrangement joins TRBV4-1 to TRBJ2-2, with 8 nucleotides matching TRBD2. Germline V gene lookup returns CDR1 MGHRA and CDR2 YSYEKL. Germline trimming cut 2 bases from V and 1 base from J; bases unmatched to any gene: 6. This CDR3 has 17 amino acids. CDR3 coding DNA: TGCGCCAGCAGCCAACTTCTGACTAGCGAGAACACCGGGGAGCTGTTTTTT. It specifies CASSQLLTSENTGELFF.

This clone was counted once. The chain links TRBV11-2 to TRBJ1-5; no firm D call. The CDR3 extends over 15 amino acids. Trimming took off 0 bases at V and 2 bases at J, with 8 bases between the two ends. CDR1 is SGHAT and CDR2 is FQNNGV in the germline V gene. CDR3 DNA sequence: TGTGCCAGCAGCTTAGAGAGGCATGGCAATCAGCCCCAGCATTTT. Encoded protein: CASSLERHGNQPQHF.

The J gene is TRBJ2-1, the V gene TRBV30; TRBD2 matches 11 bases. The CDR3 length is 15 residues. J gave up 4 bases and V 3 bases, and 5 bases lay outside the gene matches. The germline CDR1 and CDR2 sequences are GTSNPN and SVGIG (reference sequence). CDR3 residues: CAWSDGTSGYNEQFF. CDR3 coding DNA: TGTGCCTGGAGCGACGGGACTAGCGGTTACAATGAGCAGTTCTTC.

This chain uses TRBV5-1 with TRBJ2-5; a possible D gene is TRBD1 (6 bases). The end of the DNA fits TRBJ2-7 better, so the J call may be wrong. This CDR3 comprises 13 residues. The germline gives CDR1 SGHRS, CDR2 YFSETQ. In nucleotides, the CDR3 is TGCGCCAGCAGGGGACACCCGACCTACGAGCAGTACTTC. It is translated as CASRGHPTYEQYF.

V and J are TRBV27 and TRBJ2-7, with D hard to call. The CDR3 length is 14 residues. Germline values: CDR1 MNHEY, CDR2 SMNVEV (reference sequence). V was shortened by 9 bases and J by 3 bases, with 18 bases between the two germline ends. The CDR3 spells CASSTSGRNYEQYF. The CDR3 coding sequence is TGTGCCAGTTCCACCTCTGGACGGAACTACGAGCAGTACTTC.

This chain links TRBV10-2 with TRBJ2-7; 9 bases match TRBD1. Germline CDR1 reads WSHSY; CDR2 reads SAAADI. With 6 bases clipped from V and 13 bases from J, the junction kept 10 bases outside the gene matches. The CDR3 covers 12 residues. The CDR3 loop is CASRDIQGARYF. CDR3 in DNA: TGCGCCAGCAGGGATATACAGGGGGCGAGATACTTC.

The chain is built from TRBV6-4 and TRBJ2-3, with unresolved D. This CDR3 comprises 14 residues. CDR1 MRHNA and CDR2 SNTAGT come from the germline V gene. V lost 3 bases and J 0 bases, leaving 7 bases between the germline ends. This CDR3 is CASSEGISTDTQYF. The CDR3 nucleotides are TGTGCCAGCAGTGAAGGAATAAGCACAGATACGCAGTATTTT.

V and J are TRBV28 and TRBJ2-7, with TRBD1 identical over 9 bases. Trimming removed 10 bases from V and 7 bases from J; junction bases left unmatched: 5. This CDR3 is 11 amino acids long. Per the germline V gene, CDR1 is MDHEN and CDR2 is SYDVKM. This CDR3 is CATGTGREQYF. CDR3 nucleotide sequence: TGTGCCACGGGGACAGGGCGGGAGCAGTACTTC.

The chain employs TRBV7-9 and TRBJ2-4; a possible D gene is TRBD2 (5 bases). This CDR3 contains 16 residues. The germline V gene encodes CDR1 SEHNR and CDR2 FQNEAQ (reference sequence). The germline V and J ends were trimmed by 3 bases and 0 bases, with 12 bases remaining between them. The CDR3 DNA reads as TGTGCCAGCAGCTTGAGGGTATACATAGCCAAAAACATTCAGTACTTC. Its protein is CASSLRVYIAKNIQYF.

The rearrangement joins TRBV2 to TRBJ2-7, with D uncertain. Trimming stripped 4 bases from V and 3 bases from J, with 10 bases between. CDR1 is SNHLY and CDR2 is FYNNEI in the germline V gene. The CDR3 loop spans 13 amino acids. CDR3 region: CASSARSIYEQYF. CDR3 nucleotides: TGTGCCAGCAGTGCTCGATCGATCTACGAGCAGTACTTC.

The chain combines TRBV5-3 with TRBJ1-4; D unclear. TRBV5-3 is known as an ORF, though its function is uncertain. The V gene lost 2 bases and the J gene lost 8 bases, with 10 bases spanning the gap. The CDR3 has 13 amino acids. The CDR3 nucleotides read TGTGCCAGAAGCTTTGCTAATCAGGAAAAACTGTTTTTT. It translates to CARSFANQEKLFF.